The clone carrying this TCR beta chain was detected many times. Individually, TCR cDNA molecules were each labelled with a unique molecular identifier. Each CDR3 protein gets one entry after TCRdb re-called the 5' RACE reads with MiXCR. The data contain 25,000 to 35,000 distinct CDR3 sequences, 5% to 6.5% of them singletons. J lost 3 bases, V lost 1 base, and 3 bases had no gene match. The CDR3 is 14 residues long. Germline V gene data show CDR1 as DFQATT and CDR2 as SNEGSKA (reference sequence). The data are from a study of spatial heterogeneity in lung cancer. Study at large: PBMC samples from follow-up, when available, were sequenced at a median of roughly two years post-resection. Across the raw uncorrected reads, a unique TCR and UMI combination was observed, on average, more than ten times.

Sample time point: blood at routine non-recurrence follow-up after resection. The input material, whole RNA from tumor, nontumor lung or frozen PBMC, was sequenced unsorted. The clonotype was recovered from a female donor with early-stage non-small cell lung cancer. Specimen: PBMCs, collected at follow-up. This chain uses TRBV20-1 with TRBJ2-5, with 9 positions matching TRBD2. The CDR3 loop reads CSARGLAGKETQYF. In DNA form, the CDR3 reads TGCAGTGCTAGAGGCCTAGCGGGAAAAGAGACCCAGTACTTC.